These T cell receptor beta chains were read from a single sample in a study of regulatory T cells in long-lasting Graves disease. One entry per CDR3 protein results from TCRdb running MiXCR on the multiplex PCR reads. The repertoire includes roughly 360,000 distinct CDR3 sequences, about 11% of them detected once, and 18% sits in the top ten. The same sample was also studied in work on T cells in Graves' hyperthyroidism and ophthalmopathy.

The sequences come from peripheral blood mononuclear cells (PBMCs), collected at new diagnosis, from a patient treated with antithyroid drugs. All receptors come from a woman between 18 and 29 years old with Graves disease. Each CDR3 is given with its conserved first and last residue. D genes are given only for firm matches. Only some rows state a clone size, as once, few, many or a class for expanded clones.

NA,many,TRBJ2-1,TRBV29-1,CSVASYNEQFF,TGCAGCGTTGCTAGCTACAATGAGCAGTTCTTC
TRBD2,few,TRBJ2-7,TRBV4-2,CASSQEDRSGETHF,TGTGCCAGCAGCCAAGAAGACCGGAGCGGGGAAACCCACTTC
NA,many,TRBJ2-4,TRBV11-2,CASSLPEAKNIQYF,TGTGCCAGCAGCTTGCCGGAGGCCAAAAACATTCAGTACTTC
NA,NA,TRBJ2-1,TRBV4-1,CASSQAGEQFF,TGCGCCAGCAGCCAAGCCGGGGAGCAGTTCTTC
TRBD1,many,TRBJ1-2,TRBV20-1,CSATTGGQYGYTF,TGCAGTGCTACTACAGGGGGCCAATATGGCTACACCTTC
NA,many,TRBJ1-2,TRBV30,CAWSVAVGYTF,TGTGCCTGGAGTGTAGCTGTCGGCTACACCTTC
TRBD1,many,TRBJ1-1,TRBV7-2,CASSQPRGTGKPEAFF,TGTGCCAGCAGCCAACCTCGAGGGACAGGGAAACCTGAAGCTTTCTTT
NA,few,TRBJ1-5,TRBV24-1,CATSLTGDQPQHF,TGTGCCACCAGTTTGACAGGCGATCAGCCCCAGCATTTT
NA,many,TRBJ2-5,TRBV7-2,CASSLESWGARNQETQYF,TGTGCCAGCAGCTTAGAGAGCTGGGGGGCGCGGAACCAAGAGACCCAGTACTTC
NA,many,TRBJ2-3,TRBV2,CASTRRLAGGDTQYF,TGTGCCAGCACTAGACGTCTAGCTGGGGGAGATACGCAGTATTTT
NA,many,TRBJ1-4,TRBV6-1,CASTLLRDHRPPQEKLFF,TGTGCCAGCACCCTTCTTAGGGACCACAGACCTCCTCAAGAAAAACTGTTTTTT
NA,few,TRBJ1-1,TRBV7-9,CASSPRAANTEAFF,TGTGCCAGCAGCCCACGGGCAGCGAACACTGAAGCTTTCTTT
TRBD1,NA,TRBJ2-2,TRBV9,CASSVFGTGNTGELFF,TGTGCCAGCAGCGTATTTGGGACAGGGAACACCGGGGAGCTGTTTTTT
NA,many,TRBJ2-3,TRBV15,CATSSAYGVFGGTDTQYF,TGTGCCACCAGCAGTGCTTACGGGGTCTTCGGGGGCACAGATACGCAGTATTTT
NA,NA,TRBJ2-1,TRBV5-1,CASSLVEREQFF,TGCGCCAGCAGCTTAGTGGAAAGGGAGCAGTTCTTC
NA,many,TRBJ2-4,TRBV20-1,CSAPRTGEKNIQYF,TGCAGTGCCCCTAGAACGGGGGAAAAAAACATTCAGTACTTC
TRBD2,many,TRBJ2-1,TRBV16,CASSQGGRANEQFF,TGTGCCAGCAGCCAAGGCGGGAGGGCCAATGAGCAGTTCTTC
NA,few,TRBJ1-1,TRBV20-1,CSASQSRGTEAFF,TGCAGTGCTAGTCAGTCGCGAGGGACTGAAGCTTTCTTT
TRBD1,many,TRBJ1-5,TRBV12-3/TRBV12-4,CASSFRTGTERNQPQHF,TGTGCCAGCAGTTTCAGGACAGGGACAGAGAGGAATCAGCCCCAGCATTTT
TRBD2,NA,TRBJ2-1,TRBV27,CASSFRLAGTGNEQFF,TGTGCCAGCAGTTTCCGACTAGCGGGGACGGGCAATGAGCAGTTCTTC
NA,many,TRBJ1-1,TRBV4-1,CASSQTPRTAEEAFF,TGCGCCAGCAGCCAGACCCCCCGGACAGCGGAAGAAGCTTTCTTT
TRBD1,few,TRBJ2-2,TRBV10-2,CASQRGGTGDTGELFF,TGCGCCTCTCAGCGGGGCGGGACAGGGGACACCGGGGAGCTGTTTTTT
TRBD1,few,TRBJ1-5,TRBV7-2,CASSLGSGGGNQPQHF,TGTGCCAGCAGCTTAGGCTCAGGGGGGGGCAATCAGCCCCAGCATTTT
NA,NA,TRBJ1-5,TRBV27,CASSLRGRNQPQHF,TGTGCCAGCAGTTTAAGGGGCCGGAATCAGCCCCAGCATTTT
NA,many,TRBJ2-7,TRBV20-1,CSASHNMAEQYF,TGCAGTGCTAGTCATAATATGGCAGAGCAGTACTTC
TRBD1,many,TRBJ2-7,TRBV2,CASWTGDYEQYF,TGTGCCAGTTGGACAGGGGACTACGAGCAGTACTTC
NA,few,TRBJ2-6,TRBV10-3,CASARQPTVGGANVLTF,TGTGCCTCCGCACGCCAGCCAACCGTTGGTGGGGCCAACGTCCTGACTTTC
NA,NA,TRBJ1-3,TRBV27,CASSFGGPGNTIYF,TGTGCCAGCAGTTTCGGGGGGCCTGGAAACACCATATATTTT
NA,many,TRBJ2-1,TRBV20-1,CSARRRVAGGTILGFF,NA
NA,few,TRBJ1-6,TRBV20-1,CSAIGSYNSPLHF,TGCAGTGCAATCGGCTCCTATAATTCACCCCTCCACTTT
TRBD2,many,TRBJ2-7,TRBV7-9,CASSERFSGSQTDEQYF,TGTGCCAGCAGCGAACGGTTTAGCGGGAGCCAAACTGACGAGCAGTACTTC
NA,many,TRBJ1-2,TRBV27,CASSSGGRGVFGYTF,TGTGCCAGCAGTTCAGGCGGACGAGGGGTTTTTGGCTACACCTTC
TRBD1,many,TRBJ1-5,TRBV20-1,CSADRANSNQPQHF,TGCAGTGCTGACAGGGCTAATAGCAATCAGCCCCAGCATTTT
NA,NA,TRBJ2-5,TRBV2,CASSLRRQYQETQYF,TGTGCCAGCAGCTTAAGGAGACAGTACCAAGAGACCCAGTACTTC
NA,many,TRBJ2-2,TRBV12-3/TRBV12-4,CASSRGVLSGELFF,TGTGCCAGCAGTCGTGGGGTGCTATCCGGGGAGCTGTTTTTT
NA,many,TRBJ2-2,TRBV20-1,CSARVGRTNTGELFF,TGCAGTGCTAGAGTGGGCAGGACGAACACCGGGGAGCTGTTTTTT
NA,many,TRBJ1-1,TRBV25-1,CASSEWGKGYMNTEAFF,TGTGCCAGCAGTGAATGGGGGAAAGGGTACATGAACACTGAAGCTTTCTTT
NA,many,TRBJ1-1,TRBV2,CASSDGVNTEAFF,TGTGCCAGCAGTGATGGAGTGAACACTGAAGCTTTCTTT
NA,many,TRBJ1-6,TRBV28,CASSGRGVNSPLHF,TGTGCCAGCAGCGGTCGGGGTGTGAATTCACCCCTCCACTTT
TRBD2,many,TRBJ2-7,TRBV27,CASSLRLAGFYEQYF,TGTGCCAGCAGTTTAAGACTAGCGGGGTTCTACGAGCAGTACTTC
NA,many,TRBJ2-1,TRBV20-1,CSASSPTSFLSYNEQFF,TGCAGTGCTAGTTCCCCTACTAGTTTCCTTAGCTACAATGAGCAGTTCTTC
NA,many,TRBJ2-7,TRBV7-9,CASSLFGGKFYEQYF,TGTGCCAGCAGCTTATTCGGCGGGAAATTTTACGAGCAGTACTTC
NA,many,TRBJ2-4,TRBV30,CAWSVYGIQYF,TGTGCCTGGAGTGTATATGGCATTCAGTACTTC
NA,few,TRBJ1-6,TRBV11-2,CASSVGWTNSPLHF,TGTGCCAGCAGCGTAGGTTGGACTAATTCACCCCTCCACTTT
NA,many,TRBJ2-1,TRBV28,CASSFPGSSYNEQFF,TGTGCCAGCAGTTTCCCGGGAAGCTCCTACAATGAGCAGTTCTTC
NA,NA,TRBJ2-3,TRBV24-1,CATSDPTPGWGYTDTQYF,TGTGCCACCAGTGACCCCACCCCGGGGTGGGGGTACACAGATACGCAGTATTTT
TRBD2,many,TRBJ2-3,TRBV20-1,CSAPPGLGHRGTSGETTDTQYF,TGCAGTGCTCCCCCGGGTCTAGGACACCGCGGGACTAGCGGGGAGACGACAGATACGCAGTATTTT
NA,many,TRBJ2-2,TRBV2,CASSYRVADTGELFF,TGTGCCAGCAGTTACAGGGTCGCGGACACCGGGGAGCTGTTTTTT
TRBD1,many,TRBJ2-1,TRBV7-2,CASSRTGAFEFNEQFF,TGTGCCAGCAGTCGGACAGGGGCTTTTGAGTTCAATGAGCAGTTCTTC
NA,few,TRBJ1-5,TRBV19,CASSIISGNQPQHF,TGTGCCAGTAGTATTATCTCAGGAAATCAGCCCCAGCATTTT
NA,NA,TRBJ1-4,TRBV27,CASSLTQSEEKLFF,TGTGCCAGCAGTTTAACGCAGTCGGAGGAAAAACTGTTTTTT
NA,NA,TRBJ2-2,TRBV9,CASSVGVGELFF,TGTGCCAGCAGCGTAGGGGTCGGGGAGCTGTTTTTT
TRBD2,many,TRBJ2-5,TRBV20-1,CSARGGASGTETQYF,TGCAGTGCTAGAGGTGGGGCTAGCGGGACCGAGACCCAGTACTTC
NA,many,TRBJ2-7,TRBV11-2,CASSPRQYYEQYF,TGTGCCAGCAGCCCCCGACAGTACTACGAGCAGTACTTC
NA,many,TRBJ2-5,TRBV5-1,CASSESPRIRGETQYF,TGCGCCAGCAGCGAATCCCCAAGGATCCGAGGAGAGACCCAGTACTTC
NA,many,TRBJ1-1,TRBV28,CASSFRQLTLDTEAFF,TGTGCCAGCAGTTTCCGACAGCTCACGTTAGATACTGAAGCTTTCTTT
NA,many,TRBJ2-1,TRBV6-2/TRBV6-3,CASSYRRGVGSSYNEQFF,TGTGCCAGCAGTTATAGGCGTGGAGTCGGATCCTCCTACAATGAGCAGTTCTTC
TRBD2,NA,TRBJ2-3,TRBV28,CANSSLAGGPSDTQYF,TGTGCCAACAGTTCTCTAGCGGGAGGGCCGTCAGATACGCAGTATTTT